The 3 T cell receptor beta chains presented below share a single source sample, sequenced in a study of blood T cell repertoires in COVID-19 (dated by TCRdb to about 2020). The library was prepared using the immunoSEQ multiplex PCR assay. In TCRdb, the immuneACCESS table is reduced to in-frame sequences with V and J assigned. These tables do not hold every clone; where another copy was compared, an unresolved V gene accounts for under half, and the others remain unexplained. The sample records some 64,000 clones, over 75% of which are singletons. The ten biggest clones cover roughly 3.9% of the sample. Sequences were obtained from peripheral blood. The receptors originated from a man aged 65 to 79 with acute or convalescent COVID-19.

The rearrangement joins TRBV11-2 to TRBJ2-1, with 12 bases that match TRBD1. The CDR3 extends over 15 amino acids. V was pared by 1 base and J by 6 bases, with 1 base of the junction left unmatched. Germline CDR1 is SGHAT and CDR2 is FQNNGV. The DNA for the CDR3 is TGTGCCAGCAGCTTAGGGGACAGGGGGCTCAATGAGCAGTTCTTC. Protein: CASSLGDRGLNEQFF.

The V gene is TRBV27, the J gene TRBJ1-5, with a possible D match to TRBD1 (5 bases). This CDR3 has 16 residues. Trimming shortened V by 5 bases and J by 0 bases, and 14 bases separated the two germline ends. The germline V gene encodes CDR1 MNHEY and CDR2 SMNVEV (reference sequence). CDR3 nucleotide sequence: TGTGCCAGCAGTCCGGAGGGACTACTTAGCAATCAGCCCCAGCATTTT. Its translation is CASSPEGLLSNQPQHF.

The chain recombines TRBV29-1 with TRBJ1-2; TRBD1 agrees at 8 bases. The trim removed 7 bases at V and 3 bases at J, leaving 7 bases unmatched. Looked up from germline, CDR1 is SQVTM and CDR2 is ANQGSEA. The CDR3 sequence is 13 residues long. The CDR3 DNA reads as TGCAGCGCCAAGGACAGGGTTGACTATGGCTACACCTTC. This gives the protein CSAKDRVDYGYTF. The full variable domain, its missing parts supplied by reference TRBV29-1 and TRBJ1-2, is SAVISQKPSRDICQRGTSLTIQCQVDSQVTMMFWYRQQPGQSLTLIATANQGSEATYESGFVIDKFPISRPNLTFSTLTVSNMSPEDSSIYLCSAKDRVDYGYTFGSGTRLTVV.